The 24 T cell receptor beta chains below were found in one sample sequenced in a study of T-cell memory formation after mild COVID-19 (dated by TCRdb to the early 2020s). The protocol used for the library was 5' RACE. The run used an Illumina NovaSeq 6000. TCRdb applied fastp at Q25 and MiXCR to the public reads, then kept only in-frame beta chains. Duplicate CDR3 protein sequences are folded into a single record with the most common DNA and genes. The sample table holds roughly 47,000 distinct CDR3 sequences, of which 5.5% to 7.5% were seen once. The top ten constitute 1.4% of the sample. Sequencing used PBMCs or a T cell subset sorted from them (not recorded which). The receptors were gathered from a man in his late teens or twenties who had mild COVID-19 (a few samples of this study predate the infection). The sample titles of this study are shuffled in the database, so cell type and time point are left out; the donor was told from shared clones.

There are a few counts of this clonotype. The chain combines TRBV7-2 with TRBJ1-2; D gene uncertain. The germline V and J ends were trimmed by 1 base and 1 base, with 7 bases remaining between them. The CDR3 runs 14 residues. Germline V gene data show CDR1 as SGHTA and CDR2 as FQGNSA. CDR3 DNA sequence: TGTGCCAGCAGCTTAGTCAGTGTTAACTATGGCTACACCTTC. Protein product: CASSLVSVNYGYTF.

J is TRBJ2-7 and V is TRBV5-6; 7 bases align to TRBD1. The CDR3 runs to 14 residues. Germline CDR1 SGHDT, CDR2 YYEEEE. Unmatched junction bases numbered 9, after V lost 0 bases and J lost 9 bases. The CDR3 protein is CASSLGQGEDWQYV. CDR3 nucleotide sequence: TGTGCCAGCAGCTTGGGGCAGGGGGAAGACTGGCAGTACGTC.

This chain uses TRBV12-3 or TRBV12-4 with TRBJ1-6; tentatively, D is TRBD1 (5 bases). The CDR3 covers 14 residues. The V gene lost 5 bases and the J gene lost 2 bases, with 7 bases spanning the gap. The CDR3 sequence: CASSQDTYNSPLHF. As DNA, the CDR3 is TGTGCCAGCAGTCAGGACACCTATAATTCACCCCTCCACTTT.

Turning to this clonotype: Since a much larger clone is just one base distant, this may be a read error. The genes are TRBV11-2 and TRBJ2-3, with D perhaps matching TRBD1 (5 bases). CDR1 is SGHAT, CDR2 FQNNGV, per germline. The CDR3 has 13 residues. This chain's CDR3 is CASSLGGTDTHYF. CDR3 nucleotides: TGTGCCAGCAGCTTAGGGGGCACAGATACGCATTATTTT.

This clonotype appeared a few times. V is TRBV6-5 and J is TRBJ2-7; TRBD1 agrees at 7 bases. The CDR3 has 13 residues. V shed 6 bases and J 4 bases; nucleotides not matched to a gene: 6. Germline-derived CDR1 and CDR2 are MNHEY and SVGAGI. CDR3 region: CASSPTGLYEQYF. CDR3 nucleotides: TGTGCCAGCAGCCCGACAGGGCTGTACGAGCAGTACTTC.

In this sample, this clonotype turned up a few times. This sequence joins TRBV7-2 and TRBJ1-3, with 9 bases matching TRBD1. The CDR3 consists of 14 residues. The V segment lost 5 bases and the J segment 3 bases; nucleotides outside the gene matches: 2. Germline lookup yields CDR1 SGHTA and CDR2 FQGNSA. In nucleotides, the CDR3 is TGTGCCAGCAGCACGGGACAGGGTGGAAACACCATATATTTT. This codes for CASSTGQGGNTIYF.

V and J are TRBV20-1 and TRBJ1-5; D unresolved. The CDR3 spans 15 residues. Germline V lookup: CDR1 DFQATT, CDR2 SNEGSKA (reference sequence). V was shortened by 3 bases and J by 9 bases, with 21 bases between the two germline ends. The CDR3 loop is CSARMRPGRGGPQHF. CDR3 DNA: TGCAGTGCTAGGATGAGGCCAGGTCGCGGCGGGCCCCAGCATTTT.

This clonotype was seen repeatedly, ten times or more. J is TRBJ2-7 and V is TRBV29-1, with D perhaps matching TRBD2 (7 bases). V lost 3 bases and J 5 bases, leaving 14 bases between the germline ends. The CDR3 sequence is 13 residues long. Germline CDR1 and CDR2: SQVTM and ANQGSEA. CDR3 bases: TGCAGCGTTGATTGGGGGGGGCACGACGAGCAGTACTTC. This gives the protein CSVDWGGHDEQYF.

This clonotype was seen a handful of times. The V call is TRBV14, the J call TRBJ1-1, with D tentatively TRBD1 (5 bases). CDR1 is SGHDN, CDR2 FVKESK, per germline. This CDR3 has 13 residues. Trimming removed 1 base from V and 4 bases from J, with 7 bases in between. In nucleotides, the CDR3 is TGTGCCAGCAGCCAAGCCAGGGCCACTGAAGCTTTCTTT. Translating it yields CASSQARATEAFF.

The chain is built from TRBV6-2 or TRBV6-3 and TRBJ2-7; D possibly corresponds to TRBD1 (6 bases). V lost 4 bases and J lost 0, with 13 bases in between. Germline assignment: CDR1 MNHEY and CDR2 SVGEGT. The CDR3 spans 15 residues. CDR3 bases: TGTGCCAGCAGTTTGTCGACAGGAAGCTCCTACGAGCAGTACTTC. Residues: CASSLSTGSSYEQYF.

The chain links TRBV4-2 to TRBJ2-7; TRBD1 agrees at 8 bases. The CDR3 is 16 amino acids. CDR1 is LGHNA and CDR2 is YNFKEQ in the germline V gene. V trimming: 1 base; J trimming: 2 bases; junction bases outside the gene matches: 7. The CDR3 protein is CASSQALGQGTYEQYF. In nucleotides, the CDR3 is TGTGCCAGCAGCCAAGCCCTTGGACAGGGAACCTACGAGCAGTACTTC.

This clonotype came up many times. The V and J genes are TRBV12-3 or TRBV12-4 and TRBJ2-2; D remains unclear. This CDR3 is built from 16 residues. The V end lost 2 bases, the J end lost 1 base, and 11 bases lay between the germline ends. CDR3 protein: CASSLLEQLNTGELFF. The CDR3 nucleotides read TGTGCCAGCAGTTTATTGGAACAGTTGAACACCGGGGAGCTGTTTTTT.

The chain combines TRBV2 with TRBJ2-7; D gene unclear. Looked up from germline, CDR1 is SNHLY and CDR2 is FYNNEI. V was clipped by 6 bases and J by 3 bases, with 9 bases between them. The CDR3 is 12 amino acids. The CDR3 spells CASRTDVYEQYF. As DNA, the CDR3 is TGTGCCAGCAGGACCGACGTCTACGAGCAGTACTTC.

The gene calls are TRBV30 and TRBJ2-1; TRBD2 aligns across 7 bases. The trim removed 3 bases at V and 7 bases at J, leaving 9 bases unmatched. This CDR3 is 14 amino acids long. The germline gives CDR1 GTSNPN, CDR2 SVGIG (reference sequence). In DNA, the CDR3 is TGTGCCTGGAGGGTGGGGGGGAGTTTGAATGAGCAGTTCTTC. Translation: CAWRVGGSLNEQFF.

The V and J genes are TRBV5-1 and TRBJ2-6; no definite D call. V lost 3 bases to trimming and J lost 4 bases, with 11 bases between them. Germline V gene sequence: CDR1 SGHRS, CDR2 YFSETQ. The CDR3 totals 15 residues. The CDR3 DNA sequence: TGCGCCAGCAGCTCCCCCCAATCCGGGGCCAACGTCCTGACTTTC. This encodes CASSSPQSGANVLTF.

This clonotype was counted only a few times. The chain joins TRBV5-6 to TRBJ1-4; no definite D call. Germline CDR1 SGHDT, CDR2 YYEEEE. This CDR3 has 14 amino acids. V lost 4 bases and J 0 bases, leaving 7 bases between the germline ends. The DNA of the CDR3 is TGTGCCAGCAGCCGTATTGCAACTAATGAAAAACTGTTTTTT. It codes for CASSRIATNEKLFF. The full variable domain, its missing parts supplied by reference TRBV5-6 and TRBJ1-4, is DAGVTQSPTHLIKTRGQQVTLRCSPKSGHDTVSWYQQALGQGPQFIFQYYEEEERQRGNFPDRFSGHQFPNYSSELNVNALLLGDSALYLCASSRIATNEKLFFGSGTQLSVL.

This clonotype was detected only a few times. In DNA, the CDR3 is TGTGCCAGCAGTGAAGCGGGAACCCCGGGGAATGAGCAGTTCTTC. This codes for CASSEAGTPGNEQFF. V and J are TRBV7-7 and TRBJ2-1; 7 nucleotides match TRBD2. Unmatched junction bases numbered 12, after V lost 6 bases and J lost 7 bases. The CDR3 length is 15 residues. CDR1 is SSHAT, CDR2 FNYEAQ, per germline (reference sequence).

This clonotype was detected many times. The chain is built from TRBV9 and TRBJ2-6; perhaps TRBD1 as D (7 bases). V was pared by 3 bases and J by 2 bases, with 15 bases between. Germline V gives CDR1 SGDLS, CDR2 YYNGEE. This CDR3 has 17 amino acids. The CDR3 sequence is CASSGRQGGPGANVLTF. The DNA of the CDR3 is TGTGCCAGCAGCGGACGACAGGGAGGCCCTGGGGCCAACGTCCTGACTTTC.

The chain is built from TRBV2 and TRBJ1-2, with 8 bases aligning to TRBD1. V gave up 1 base and J gave up 8 bases; unmatched junction bases: 6. Per germline, CDR1 SNHLY and CDR2 FYNNEI. CDR3 length equals 14 residues. Here the CDR3 DNA reads TGTGCCAGCAGTGAAGGGACAGGGACCGGGGGCTACACCTTC. Its protein product is CASSEGTGTGGYTF.

There are a few counts of this clonotype. The rearrangement uses TRBV20-1 and TRBJ2-4; D perhaps matches TRBD2 (5 bases). Looked up from germline, CDR1 is DFQATT and CDR2 is SNEGSKA (reference sequence). This CDR3 spans 12 amino acids. Trimming took off 3 bases at V and 9 bases at J, with 12 bases between the two ends. The DNA of the CDR3 is TGCAGTGCTAGTGGGAGTAATAGCATTCAGTACTTC. Translated, it gives CSASGSNSIQYF.

The sample holds a few counts of this clonotype. The rearrangement links TRBV3-1 to TRBJ2-4; weak D call: TRBD2 (5 bases). Germline V lookup: CDR1 LGHDT, CDR2 YNNKEL (reference sequence). The CDR3 runs 16 residues. V gave up 4 bases and J gave up 0 bases, with 13 bases separating them. CDR3 residues: CASSPRADLAKNIQYF. The DNA of the CDR3 is TGTGCCAGCAGCCCGCGGGCAGATCTAGCCAAAAACATTCAGTACTTC.

This clonotype appeared many times. This chain connects TRBV12-3 or TRBV12-4 to TRBJ1-6, with 9 bases lining up with TRBD1. V was pared by 5 bases and J by 7 bases, with 6 bases of the junction left unmatched. The CDR3 is made up of 15 amino acids. CDR3 DNA: TGTGCCAGCAGTCTAGGGACAGGGAGGAATTCACCCCTCCACTTT. Translated, it gives CASSLGTGRNSPLHF.

This clonotype was recorded a few times. CDR3 loop: CASSARGLDTGELFF. The CDR3 bases are TGTGCCAGCAGCGCCCGGGGTTTGGACACCGGGGAGCTGTTTTTT. The chain recombines TRBV7-9 with TRBJ2-2; weak D call: TRBD2 (5 bases). The CDR3 length is 15 residues. Germline loops: CDR1 SEHNR, CDR2 FQNEAQ (reference sequence). The V and J ends lost 5 bases and 3 bases respectively, with 13 bases between them.

In its sample, this clonotype was seen a few times. The chain links TRBV2 to TRBJ2-7; D ambiguous. CDR3 length: 11 amino acids. The V gene lost 5 bases and the J gene lost 1 base, with 3 bases spanning the gap. Looked up from germline, CDR1 is SNHLY and CDR2 is FYNNEI. CDR3 loop: CASSPSYEQYV. CDR3 DNA: TGTGCCAGCAGTCCATCCTACGAGCAGTACGTC.